These T cell receptor beta chains were read from a single sample in a study of cytomegalovirus exposure and HLA in healthy donors. Sequencing used immunoSEQ multiplex PCR; TCRdb keeps in-frame clones, though not all of them. The data contain 90,000 to 150,000 clones, approximately 90% of them seen just once; the ten biggest clones take up over 6%. Sequencing used PBMCs. These receptors all come from a woman younger than 35 in good health and CMV-seropositive. CDR3s include the opening cysteine and the closing phenylalanine or tryptophan. Each record gives: clone size, D gene, V gene, J gene, CDR3 DNA, CDR3 protein. A D gene is named only where the DNA matches it firmly. For some rows the clone size is stated as once, few or many, or as a class when expanded; others skip it.

clone size: once
D gene: TRBD1
V gene: TRBV7-9
J gene: TRBJ2-3
CDR3 DNA: TGTGCCAGCAGCTCCCCCGGGCAGGGGGCAGATACGCAGTATTTT
CDR3 protein: CASSSPGQGADTQYF

clone size: .
D gene: .
V gene: TRBV28
J gene: TRBJ2-3
CDR3 DNA: TGTGCCAGCAGTTTCCCGGACACCACTAGCACAGATACGCAGTATTTT
CDR3 protein: CASSFPDTTSTDTQYF

clone size: once
D gene: TRBD1
V gene: TRBV14
J gene: TRBJ2-2
CDR3 DNA: TGTGCCAGCAGCCCGACAGGGACCCCCGGGGAGCTGTTTTTT
CDR3 protein: CASSPTGTPGELFF

clone size: .
D gene: TRBD1
V gene: TRBV4-2
J gene: TRBJ2-1
CDR3 DNA: TGTGCCAGCAGCCAAGCAACCGGGACAGCAAATAATGAGCAGTTCTTC
CDR3 protein: CASSQATGTANNEQFF

clone size: .
D gene: TRBD1
V gene: TRBV27
J gene: TRBJ2-1
CDR3 DNA: TGTGCCAGCAGTTTTAGGGGGCTACGTGAGCAGTTCTTC
CDR3 protein: CASSFRGLREQFF

clone size: .
D gene: TRBD1
V gene: TRBV6-1
J gene: TRBJ1-4
CDR3 DNA: TGTGCCAGCACTGACAGGGTTGATCAAACTAATGAAAAACTGTTTTTT
CDR3 protein: CASTDRVDQTNEKLFF

clone size: .
D gene: TRBD1
V gene: TRBV4-3
J gene: TRBJ1-2
CDR3 DNA: TGCGCCAGCAGCCAAGGTTCCGGGACAGCCTTGAACTATGGCTACACCTTC
CDR3 protein: CASSQGSGTALNYGYTF

clone size: .
D gene: .
V gene: TRBV5-1
J gene: TRBJ1-4
CDR3 DNA: TGCGCCAGCAGCCAGGGAGGGAATGAAAAACTGTTTTTT
CDR3 protein: CASSQGGNEKLFF

clone size: .
D gene: TRBD2
V gene: TRBV30
J gene: TRBJ2-1
CDR3 DNA: TGTGCCTGGGAGACTAGCGGGGGATACAATGAGCAGTTCTTC
CDR3 protein: CAWETSGGYNEQFF

clone size: .
D gene: TRBD1
V gene: TRBV5-1
J gene: TRBJ1-6
CDR3 DNA: TGCGCCAGCAGCTTCGACAGGGGGTCCTCACCCCTCCACTTT
CDR3 protein: CASSFDRGSSPLHF

clone size: .
D gene: TRBD2
V gene: TRBV11-3
J gene: TRBJ2-3
CDR3 DNA: TGTGCCAGCAGCCCTGGGCTAGCGGGAGATACGCAGTATTTT
CDR3 protein: CASSPGLAGDTQYF